One and the same sample provided the 3 T cell receptor beta chains below, sequenced in a study of T cell responses to AZD1222 COVID-19 vaccine. Profiled with immunoSEQ multiplex PCR; TCRdb holds only in-frame clones, not every one. The table records around 160,000 clones, about 91% of them present only once. The sequencing here drew on peripheral blood, taken 28 days after the second AZD1222 dose. All receptors derive from an adult who received the AZD1222 COVID-19 vaccine.

V and J are TRBV7-9 and TRBJ2-3, with 7 bases fitting TRBD1. The germline V gene encodes CDR1 SEHNR and CDR2 FQNEAQ (reference sequence). There are 14 residues in the CDR3. V gave up 4 bases and J gave up 3 bases; unmatched junction bases: 4. CDR3 in amino acids: CASSSRQGTDTQYF. DNA for the CDR3: TGTGCCAGCAGCTCCCGACAGGGAACAGATACGCAGTATTTT.

This clone was seen just once. The chain combines TRBV5-5 with TRBJ2-1; 7 nucleotides line up with TRBD1. The CDR3 runs 15 residues. Germline lookup yields CDR1 SGHKS and CDR2 YYEKEE (reference sequence). Trimming removed 0 bases from V and 5 bases from J; junction bases left unmatched: 5. CDR3 amino acids: CASSLAGQGDNEQFF. The DNA of the CDR3 is TGTGCCAGCAGCTTGGCCGGCCAGGGGGACAATGAGCAGTTCTTC.

This clone was picked up one time. The chain links TRBV5-1 to TRBJ2-2; D remains ambiguous. The CDR3 is made up of 15 amino acids. CDR1 and CDR2 (germline): SGHRS, YFSETQ. V was trimmed by 7 bases and J by 6 bases, leaving 19 bases between them. The CDR3 here is CASASPMGSSGELFF. CDR3 DNA: TGCGCCAGCGCATCCCCCATGGGATCCTCCGGGGAGCTGTTTTTT.